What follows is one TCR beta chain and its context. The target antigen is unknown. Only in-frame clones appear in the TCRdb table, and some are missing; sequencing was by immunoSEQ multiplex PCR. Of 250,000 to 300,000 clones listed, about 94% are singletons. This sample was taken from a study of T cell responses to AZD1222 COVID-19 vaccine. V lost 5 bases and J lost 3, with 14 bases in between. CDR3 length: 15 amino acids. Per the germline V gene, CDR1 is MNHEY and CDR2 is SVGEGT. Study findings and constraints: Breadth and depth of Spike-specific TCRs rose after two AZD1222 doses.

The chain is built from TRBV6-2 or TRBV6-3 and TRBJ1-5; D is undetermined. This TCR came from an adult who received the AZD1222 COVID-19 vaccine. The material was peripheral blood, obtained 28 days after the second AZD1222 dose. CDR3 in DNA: TGTGCCAGCAGTCCCCCGGACGGTTACAATCAGCCCCAGCATTTT. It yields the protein CASSPPDGYNQPQHF.